The clone carrying this TCR beta chain was counted only a few times. The sample comes from a study of blood T cell repertoires in COVID-19. In the study overall: From T cells, B-cell-depleted T cells, or PBMCs came the material, which was cDNA or gDNA.

The data were produced by immunoSEQ multiplex PCR, yet TCRdb's version contains in-frame clones alone and is incomplete. The sample carries around 84,000 clones, around 80% recorded once. This CDR3 region has 14 residues. Trimming removed 3 bases from V and 5 bases from J; junction bases left unmatched: 3. Per the germline V gene, CDR1 is MGHRA and CDR2 is YSYEKL. This receptor was obtained from a man aged 55 to 70 with COVID-19, enrolled during active disease. The V call is TRBV4-1, the J call TRBJ2-2; TRBD1 matches 7 bases. Input material: peripheral blood. CDR3 amino acids: CASSQGQRTGELFF. The CDR3 bases are TGCGCCAGCAGCCAGGGACAGAGAACCGGGGAGCTGTTTTTT.